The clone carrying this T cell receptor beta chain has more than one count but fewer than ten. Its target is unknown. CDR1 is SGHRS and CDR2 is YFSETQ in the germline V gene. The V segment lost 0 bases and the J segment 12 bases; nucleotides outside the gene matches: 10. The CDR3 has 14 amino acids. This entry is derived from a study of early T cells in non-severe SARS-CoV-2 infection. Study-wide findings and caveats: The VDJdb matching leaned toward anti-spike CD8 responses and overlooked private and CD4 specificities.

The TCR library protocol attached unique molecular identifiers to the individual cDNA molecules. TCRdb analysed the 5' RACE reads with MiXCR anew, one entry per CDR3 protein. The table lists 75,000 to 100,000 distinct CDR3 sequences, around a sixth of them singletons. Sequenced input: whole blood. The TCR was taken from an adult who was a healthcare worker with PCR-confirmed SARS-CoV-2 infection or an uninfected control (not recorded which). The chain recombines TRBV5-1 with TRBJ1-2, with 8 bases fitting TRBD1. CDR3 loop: CASSLGPGQGQDTF. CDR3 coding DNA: TGCGCCAGCAGCTTGGGACCCGGGCAGGGACAGGACACCTTC.